Listed below are T cell receptor beta chains from one sample, sequenced in a study of tumor and adjacent non-tumor tissue in lung cancer. TCRdb reanalysed the multiplex PCR reads using MiXCR and keeps one entry per CDR3 protein. This table has more than 85,000 distinct CDR3 sequences, roughly 80% appearing once. The sample taken for sequencing was lung tumor tissue. These receptors were obtained from a woman aged 60-75 years with non-small cell lung cancer. CDR3s include the opening cysteine and the closing phenylalanine or tryptophan. A D gene is named only where the DNA matches it firmly. Clone size is given for some rows only: seen once, a few or many times, or a class if the clone is expanded.

d_call: TRBD2; j_call: TRBJ2-4; v_call: TRBV20-1; clone_size: many; cdr3_nt: TGCAGTGCTTCGTCGCGGGGGGAAAGGGTCAAAAACATTCAGTACTTC; cdr3_aa: CSASSRGERVKNIQYF
d_call: .; j_call: TRBJ2-7; v_call: TRBV6-2/TRBV6-3; clone_size: .; cdr3_nt: TGTGCCAGCAGTAGACTGGAATCCTACGAGCAGTGTTTC; cdr3_aa: CASSRLESYEQCF
d_call: .; j_call: TRBJ2-3; v_call: TRBV20-1; clone_size: .; cdr3_nt: TGCAGTGCTAGAGATGCTCTAGTGGGAGATGATACGCAGTATTTT; cdr3_aa: CSARDALVGDDTQYF
d_call: TRBD1; j_call: TRBJ2-7; v_call: TRBV11-1; clone_size: once; cdr3_nt: TGTGCCAGCAGCTTGGCGGGACAGGGGGGATCCTACGTGCAGTACTTC; cdr3_aa: CASSLAGQGGSYVQYF
d_call: .; j_call: TRBJ1-2; v_call: TRBV11-2; clone_size: many; cdr3_nt: TGTGCCAGCAGCTTCGCGGCTTCCGGGATTGGGTATGGCTACACCTTC; cdr3_aa: CASSFAASGIGYGYTF
d_call: .; j_call: TRBJ1-6; v_call: TRBV11-2; clone_size: .; cdr3_nt: TGTGCCAACAGCTTAGGGCGGTTTGGATCACCCCTCCTCTTT; cdr3_aa: CANSLGRFGSPLLF
d_call: TRBD1; j_call: TRBJ2-4; v_call: TRBV12-3/TRBV12-4; clone_size: .; cdr3_nt: TGCGCCACCAGCCTGAGACAGGGTGCCTCCATTCAGTACTTC; cdr3_aa: CATSLRQGASIQYF
d_call: .; j_call: TRBJ1-5; v_call: TRBV20-1; clone_size: .; cdr3_nt: TGCAGTACTGGAGATCAGACCCAGGGGAATCAGCACCAGCATTTT; cdr3_aa: CSTGDQTQGNQHQHF
d_call: .; j_call: TRBJ2-1; v_call: TRBV20-1; clone_size: .; cdr3_nt: TGCAGTGCTTATGGGACCCACAATGAGCAGCTCTTC; cdr3_aa: CSAYGTHNEQLF
d_call: .; j_call: TRBJ2-7; v_call: TRBV10-3; clone_size: .; cdr3_nt: TGTGCCTCTAAGCGCGTGGAATACGAACAGTACTTC; cdr3_aa: CASKRVEYEQYF
d_call: .; j_call: TRBJ1-5; v_call: TRBV28; clone_size: few; cdr3_nt: TGTGCCAGCCGAGGGGGAAGTAGCAATCAGCCCCAGCATTTT; cdr3_aa: CASRGGSSNQPQHF
d_call: .; j_call: TRBJ2-7; v_call: TRBV20-1; clone_size: once; cdr3_nt: TGCAGTGCCGCCCCCCTAAGGGGGGGGTTCTACGAACAGTACTTC; cdr3_aa: CSAAPLRGGFYEQYF
d_call: .; j_call: TRBJ2-1; v_call: TRBV4-3; clone_size: .; cdr3_nt: TGCGCCTGCAGCCAAGATAGAGCTTGGACTTCTAATGAGCAGTTCTTC; cdr3_aa: CACSQDRAWTSNEQFF
d_call: .; j_call: TRBJ1-2; v_call: TRBV20-1; clone_size: many; cdr3_nt: TGCAGTGCGGGCAGGGGTAGCTATGGCTACACCTTC; cdr3_aa: CSAGRGSYGYTF
d_call: .; j_call: TRBJ2-2; v_call: TRBV11-2; clone_size: .; cdr3_nt: TGTGCCAGCAGCTCTACCCAGGGGGGGCGAAACACCAGGGAGCTGTTTTTT; cdr3_aa: CASSSTQGGRNTRELFF
d_call: TRBD1; j_call: TRBJ1-1; v_call: TRBV10-1; clone_size: .; cdr3_nt: TGCGCCAGCGGTGAGGCTCGACAGGGTAAAGCTTTCTTT; cdr3_aa: CASGEARQGKAFF
d_call: TRBD2; j_call: TRBJ2-1; v_call: TRBV4-3; clone_size: .; cdr3_nt: TGCGTCAGCAGCCAAGGGACTAGGGGGAGATTGAATGGGCAGTTCTTC; cdr3_aa: CVSSQGTRGRLNGQFF
d_call: .; j_call: TRBJ1-6; v_call: TRBV11-3; clone_size: .; cdr3_nt: TGTATCAGTAGCTTAGAGGACAGATATAATTCACCCCTCCACTTT; cdr3_aa: CISSLEDRYNSPLHF
d_call: .; j_call: TRBJ2-7; v_call: TRBV6-5; clone_size: .; cdr3_nt: TGTGCTAGCAGTTACACTGGACGCCAGCCCTACGAGCAGTACTTC; cdr3_aa: CASSYTGRQPYEQYF
d_call: .; j_call: TRBJ1-2; v_call: TRBV5-8; clone_size: .; cdr3_nt: TGTGCCAGCAGCTTGGGACAGACCCTCAACGGCTACACCTTC; cdr3_aa: CASSLGQTLNGYTF
d_call: .; j_call: TRBJ1-2; v_call: TRBV11-2; clone_size: .; cdr3_nt: TGTGCCAGCATTACTCTATGGGGCACCGCAGCAATTAACCATGGCTACATCTTC; cdr3_aa: CASITLWGTAAINHGYIF